Listed below are T cell receptor beta chains from one sample, sequenced in a study of blood T cell repertoires in COVID-19. Repertoires were generated with immunoSEQ multiplex PCR, while TCRdb's copy carries only in-frame clones and drops some. The sample includes 93,000 or so clones, 80% to 90% of them seen just once. Sequenced input: peripheral blood. The receptors shown here come from an older woman with acute or convalescent COVID-19. Each CDR3 is given with its conserved first and last residue. The D gene is left open where the match is weak. A row's size may be missing; if present it is once, few, many or a size class.

>TRBD1|TRBJ1-1|-|TRBV4-1
TGCGCCAGCAGCCAAGATACGTTGGGGACAGGGATGACTGAAGCTTTCTTT
CASSQDTLGTGMTEAFF
>-|TRBJ1-4|-|TRBV5-1
TGCGCCAGCAGCTTACAGGAACCTAATGAAAAACTGTTTTTT
CASSLQEPNEKLFF
>-|TRBJ1-5|-|TRBV28
TGTGCCAGCAGTTTACAGGGTCTGGGGCTTGAAGATCAGCCCCAGCATTTT
CASSLQGLGLEDQPQHF
>TRBD1|TRBJ1-2|-|TRBV27
TGTGCCAGCAGGTCCCAGGGGGCGAAGGGCTACACCTTC
CASRSQGAKGYTF
>-|TRBJ2-2|-|TRBV6-6
TGTGCCAGCAGGAACCGGGGGACCGGGGAGCTGTTTTTT
CASRNRGTGELFF
>-|TRBJ2-2|-|TRBV28
TGTGCCAGCAGTTTTGCGGGACGATACACCGGGGAGCTGTTTTTT
CASSFAGRYTGELFF
>-|TRBJ1-5|-|TRBV7-8
TGTGCCAGCAGCTTCTCCCGGGATCAGCCCCAGCATTTT
CASSFSRDQPQHF
>TRBD2|TRBJ2-1|-|TRBV2
TGTGCCAGCATCCTCGGACTAGCGGGGAATGAGCAGTTCTTC
CASILGLAGNEQFF
>TRBD1|TRBJ1-2|-|TRBV27
TGTGCCAGCAGTTCTGGGGGACAGGGGGTTAATGGCTACACCTTC
CASSSGGQGVNGYTF
>TRBD1|TRBJ1-1|-|TRBV5-1
TGCGCCAGCAGCTCGGGACAGATAAACACTGAAGCTTTCTTT
CASSSGQINTEAFF
>-|TRBJ1-4|-|TRBV5-1
TGCGCCAGCAGCCCGCGGGGCGGGGACCATGAAAAACTGTTTTTT
CASSPRGGDHEKLFF
>-|TRBJ1-1|-|TRBV28
TGTGCCAGCAGTTCGACTCAGCCGGGGGCTTTCTTT
CASSSTQPGAFF
>TRBD2|TRBJ2-1|-|TRBV9
TGTGCCAGCAGCGTCCTAGCGGGGATCCCCCATGAGCAGTTCTTC
CASSVLAGIPHEQFF
>TRBD1|TRBJ1-3|-|TRBV7-6
TGTGCCAGCAGCTTGAGGGGGCTCAGAAACACCATATATTTT
CASSLRGLRNTIYF
>-|TRBJ1-6|-|TRBV19
TGTGCCAGTAGTACCCTTCTTGCAGGATTCTCTAATTCACCCCTCCACTTT
CASSTLLAGFSNSPLHF
>-|TRBJ1-1|-|TRBV15
TGTGCCACCAGCCTTCGGACAGAATCTGAAGCTTTCTTT
CATSLRTESEAFF
>TRBD1|TRBJ1-6|-|TRBV30
TGTGCCTGGAGTCGGGACAGAAATTCACCCCTCCACTTT
CAWSRDRNSPLHF
>TRBD1|TRBJ1-5|-|TRBV5-6
TGTGCCAGCAGCTTGGGGGGCAGGGGGCTTCAGCCCCAGCATTTT
CASSLGGRGLQPQHF
>TRBD2|TRBJ2-3|-|TRBV3-1/TRBV3-2
TGTGCCAGCAGCCATTTGCTAGCGGGAGACCGGGGGAATACGCAGTATTTT
CASSHLLAGDRGNTQYF
>TRBD1|TRBJ1-2|-|TRBV15
TGTGCCACCAGCAGAGTAGGGGCGACAGGGCCATATGGCTACACCTTC
CATSRVGATGPYGYTF
>TRBD1|TRBJ1-2|-|TRBV5-4
TGTGCCAGCAGCTTCCTGACAGGGCGTAACTATGGCTACACCTTC
CASSFLTGRNYGYTF
>TRBD1|TRBJ1-2|-|TRBV19
TGTGCCAGTAGTATGAGGGACAGATATGGCTACACCTTC
CASSMRDRYGYTF
>TRBD1|TRBJ2-5|-|TRBV6-1
TGTGCCAGCAGTGAAAACAGGGGTCGAGAGACCCAGTACTTC
CASSENRGRETQYF
>-|TRBJ1-1|-|TRBV6-5
TGTGCCAGCAGGATGACCGACTCGAACACTGAAGCTTTCTTT
CASRMTDSNTEAFF
>-|TRBJ2-3|-|TRBV18
TGTGCCAGCTCACCAAGCAGGGCCCGTGCTAGCACAGATACGCAGTATTTT
CASSPSRARASTDTQYF
>-|TRBJ2-1|few|TRBV11-2
TGTGCCAGCAGCTTAGACCCAAGCGGTTACAATGAGCAGTTCTTC
CASSLDPSGYNEQFF
>TRBD2|TRBJ2-1|-|TRBV2
TGTGCCAGCAGCGGGGGAATGGGAGGGCCAATTAATGAGCAGTTCTTC
CASSGGMGGPINEQFF
>-|TRBJ2-5|-|TRBV2
TGTGCCAGCAGCGGAGAGAGCCGGGAGACCCAGTACTTC
CASSGESRETQYF
>TRBD2|TRBJ2-2|-|TRBV6-5
TGTGCCAGCAGTTACTCGATTAGCGGGAGAACCGGGGAGCTGTTTTTT
CASSYSISGRTGELFF
>-|TRBJ2-5|-|TRBV2
TGTGCCGTTCGAGGGAACCAAGAGACCCAGTACTTC
CAVRGNQETQYF
>TRBD1|TRBJ1-2|once|TRBV6-5
TGTGCCAGCAGTATCCTCGGGACAGGGAACTATGGCTACACCTTC
CASSILGTGNYGYTF
>TRBD2|TRBJ2-1|-|TRBV18
TGTGCCAGCTCACCACCGATCGCCGGGACTAGCGGCAATGAGCAGTTCTTC
CASSPPIAGTSGNEQFF
>TRBD2|TRBJ2-5|once|TRBV3-1/TRBV3-2
TGTGCCAGCAGCCAAGATGTCCGGGAGGGGACCCAGTACTTC
CASSQDVREGTQYF
>-|TRBJ2-3|-|TRBV5-4
TGTGCCAGCAGCTTGCCCGGGAGAATGACAGATACGCAGTATTTT
CASSLPGRMTDTQYF
>-|TRBJ2-2|-|TRBV18
TGTGCCAGCTCTGTCAGGGATCGGCACACCGGGGAGCTGTTTTTT
CASSVRDRHTGELFF
>-|TRBJ1-5|-|TRBV2
TGTGCCAGCAGTGACGCCAGGCCAGGTCAGCCCCAGCATTTT
CASSDARPGQPQHF
>-|TRBJ2-3|-|TRBV15
TGTGCCACCAGCAGAGGTGGAGAAGGCACAGATACGCAGTATTTT
CATSRGGEGTDTQYF
>-|TRBJ1-1|-|TRBV7-9
TGTGCCAGCAGCAGACAGCCCACTGAAGCTTTCTTT
CASSRQPTEAFF
>TRBD2|TRBJ2-1|few|TRBV7-6
TGTGCCAGCAGCCGAACCTTACTAGCGGGAGGCCACAATGAGCAGTTCTTC
CASSRTLLAGGHNEQFF
>-|TRBJ2-1|once|TRBV12-3/TRBV12-4
TGTGCCAGCACCCGGGGAAGGAACAATGAGCAGTTCTTC
CASTRGRNNEQFF
>-|TRBJ1-5|-|TRBV4-1
TGCGCCAGCAGCCAAGAGATCTCGGGGGGCGCGTTGAATCAGCCCCAGCATTTT
CASSQEISGGALNQPQHF
>-|TRBJ2-7|-|TRBV3-1/TRBV3-2
TGTGCCAGCAGCCTATCTCCAGGGCGGTCCTACGAGCAGTACTTC
CASSLSPGRSYEQYF
>-|TRBJ1-1|-|TRBV28
TGTGCCAGCGGAACGCAGGGGTGGAACACTGAAGCTTTCTTT
CASGTQGWNTEAFF
>TRBD1|TRBJ1-4|-|TRBV19
TGTGCCAGTAGTATTTCCAGGGGGGAAAAACTGTTTTTT
CASSISRGEKLFF
>TRBD2|TRBJ2-1|-|TRBV9
TGTGCCAGCAGCGTCCTGGGACTAGCGGGGTACAATGAGCAGTTCTTC
CASSVLGLAGYNEQFF
>-|TRBJ2-7|-|TRBV5-1
TGCGCCAGCAGCTTGCGGGAACCTTCCTACGAGCAGTACTTC
CASSLREPSYEQYF
>-|TRBJ2-3|once|TRBV29-1
TGCAGCGTTGAAGGGGGGCCCGTCACAGATACGCAGTATTTT
CSVEGGPVTDTQYF
>-|TRBJ2-2|-|TRBV13
TGTGCCAGCAGCCCGATGCTAGCGACCGGGGAGCTGTTTTTT
CASSPMLATGELFF
>-|TRBJ1-1|-|TRBV30
TGTGCCTGGAGTGTATGGGGGGGCGGAATGAACACTGAAGCTTTCTTT
CAWSVWGGGMNTEAFF
>TRBD1|TRBJ1-1|once|TRBV30
TGTGCCTGGACGACAGGGAGAATGGCTGAAGCTTTCTTT
CAWTTGRMAEAFF
>-|TRBJ1-1|once|TRBV20-1
TGCAGTGCTAGGATGACTGCAGCTTTCTTT
CSARMTAAFF
>-|TRBJ1-3|-|TRBV10-1
TGCGCCAGCATGGACCGGGACTCTGGAAACACCATATATTTT
CASMDRDSGNTIYF
>TRBD1|TRBJ1-1|-|TRBV29-1
TGCAGCTCTACGACAGGGGGAAACACTGAAGCTTTCTTT
CSSTTGGNTEAFF
>-|TRBJ1-1|-|TRBV19
TGTGCCAGTATGATGTTGACTCCCCCGAACACTGAAGCTTTCTTT
CASMMLTPPNTEAFF